Listed here is a single TCR beta chain. The data were taken from a study of blood T cell repertoires in COVID-19. Some clones are missing from TCRdb's copy, which holds only in-frame ones; the method was immunoSEQ multiplex PCR. The sample consists of approximately 100,000 clones, more than 75% of them appearing once. V was cut by 2 bases and J by 0 bases, with 9 bases left in between. This CDR3 is built from 16 residues. Germline V CDR1 and CDR2: SGHRS, YFSETQ. This clonotype was sampled from a woman aged 70-85 years with acute or convalescent COVID-19. Sequencing was carried out using peripheral blood. The chain has TRBV5-1 and TRBJ2-6, with D unclear. The CDR3 DNA follows: TGCGCCAGCAGCTTCACAGCCACCTCTGGGGCCAACGTCCTGACTTTC. Amino acid sequence: CASSFTATSGANVLTF. The complete variable domain, with remaining parts taken from reference TRBV5-1 and TRBJ2-6, reads KAGVTQTPRYLIKTRGQQVTLSCSPISGHRSVSWYQQTPGQGLQFLFEYFSETQRNKGNFPGRFSGRQFSNSRSEMNVSTLELGDSALYLCASSFTATSGANVLTFGAGSRLTVL.